The entry that follows covers one TCR beta chain sequence. As yet, its antigen is unknown. The entry originates in a study of blood T cells in healthy people across ages. Study findings and constraints: Because sorting was not performed, PBMCs prevented conclusive naive versus antigen-experienced comparison. More naive CD4+ cells and higher diversity marked long-lived donors relative to aged donors.

Trimming removed 4 bases from V and 10 bases from J, with 20 bases in between. Germline CDR1 DFQATT, CDR2 SNEGSKA (reference sequence). This CDR3 is 15 amino acids long. A J-beta primer mix and a sample-barcoded 5' primer were used in a second PCR of roughly 6 to 11 cycles. CDR3-containing paired-end reads numbering at least 2.5 million came from each sample. TCRdb reanalysed the 5' RACE reads using MiXCR and keeps one entry per CDR3 protein. The sample holds about 780,000 distinct CDR3 sequences, about 45% seen once. The TCR sequence derives from an elderly man in good health. Sequenced material: blood. The chain uses TRBV20-1 and TRBJ1-6; D ambiguous. The CDR3 sequence is CSATRVGRFRSPLHF. The DNA of the CDR3 is TGCAGTGCTACCCGCGTCGGGCGATTTCGATCACCCCTCCACTTT.